Listed here is a single T cell receptor (beta chain). The clone's antigen remains unknown. One base away there is no much larger clone; base qualities are not given. The germline V gene (reference sequence) supplies CDR1 GTSNPN and CDR2 SVGIG. The CDR3 spans 14 residues, from the cysteine through the phenylalanine. The entry retains the CDR3 DNA only, 42 bases that are in frame from base 1. Here V drops 1 base and J drops 4 bases, and the junction holds 4 bases not matched to any gene. From each donor, a single peripheral blood sample of approximately 0.11 L on average was drawn into heparinised tubes. Using a panel that included CD45RO, CCR7, CD25, CD127, CD95 and CD27, naive, central memory, regulatory and stem cell-like memory CD4+ T cells were sorted on a BD FACSAria II. Purity was above 95% for every sorted population. PBMCs were isolated immediately by Lymphoprep density gradient centrifugation and stained directly without culture. Samples were stained and sorted in pairs, with one healthy donor and one patient per experiment, so that batch effects were minimized.

The data stem from a study of beta chain features in type 1 diabetes (dated by TCRdb to about 2018). Broadly, across the study: Mean age, gender distribution, total cell number and subset yield did not differ between patients and healthy donors. Regulatory and stem cell-like memory subsets were obtained from only 8 patients and roughly 8 healthy donors, while naive and central memory subsets were obtained from all 30 or so donors. In the study, recently diagnosed type 1 diabetes patients and matched healthy donors were compared on the TCRB repertoires of their sorted circulating CD4+ T cell subsets. Across all samples, 107,917,701 sorted cells were examined, and cell number per subset correlated strongly with RNA yield. Study-wide conclusions, independent of this receptor: Because cDNA was sequenced instead of genomic DNA, activated cells with high expression could be over-represented, although the groups did not differ in activation or CD3 levels. Fewer insertions and more nucleotide deletions at VDJ recombination sites were observed in patients with type 1 diabetes, implying thymic rearrangement abnormalities. PCR might favor shorter templates, but patient and control samples were amplified and corrected together, so any skew would affect both groups equally. HLA sub-analyses involved small numbers of individuals, so any influence of HLA type on TCRB rearrangement remained unresolved. A moderate but significant shortening of TCRB CDR3 length was observed in type 1 diabetes patients in all four CD4+ subsets. The naive, central memory and regulatory TCRB repertoires appeared to resemble one another more closely among patients than among healthy donors.

The entire amount of isolated RNA was reverse transcribed using the High Capacity cDNA Reverse Transcription Kit, so the sequenced TCRB transcripts were expressed ones. Deep immunoSEQ sequencing was performed on naive, central memory and regulatory T cell samples, with an average of around 3.4 million total reads per sample. Sorted cells were lysed in RLT buffer, and RNA was extracted using DNase-treated RNeasy Micro or Mini kits according to cell number. To prevent cross-contamination, each cell subset was processed individually, whereas patient and healthy donor samples were processed jointly. Using the immunoSEQ multiplex PCR, TCRB sequences were amplified from cDNA into 87-bp fragments spanning the CDR3 region. Sequencing of the amplicons was performed on the Illumina HiSeq platform. The authors' analysis ran thus. Synthetic template baselines were used to correct PCR bias computationally, reads within Hamming distance 2 were collapsed, and singletons that could not be merged were discarded. Reads were aligned to IMGT to assign V, D and J genes, CDR3 length, and insertions or deletions at six rearrangement sites. Within each subset, clonotype counts were normalized to the number of sorted cells before true diversity and Gini coefficients were calculated with the tcR R package. The overlap coefficient, calculated on TCRB nucleotide sequences, was used to measure repertoire sharing. Out-of-frame TCRB sequences from naive cells were analyzed to stand in for the pre-selection repertoire. Imported from immuneACCESS, the table was reduced by TCRdb to in-frame sequences with V and J called. These copies leave out some clones; in studies compared against another copy, an unresolved V gene accounts for under half, and the cause of the remainder is not known. That table furnishes V, J and clone size, whereas the DNA furnished D and trimming. The sample profile shows under 300,000 clones; approximately 25% of them were found once. Over 0.01% of the sample is in the top ten clones.

Sequenced material: naive CD4+ T cells from blood. The cell subset or site label of this sample denotes: true naive CD4+ T cells. This chain is built from TRBV30 and TRBJ1-5, with 7 bases aligning to TRBD1. The sequence came from a woman aged 25 to 45 with type 1 diabetes. The sequence in DNA is TGTGCCTGGAGTGGCGGGACAGAGAATCAGCCCCAGCATTTT. It specifies CAWSGGTENQPQHF.